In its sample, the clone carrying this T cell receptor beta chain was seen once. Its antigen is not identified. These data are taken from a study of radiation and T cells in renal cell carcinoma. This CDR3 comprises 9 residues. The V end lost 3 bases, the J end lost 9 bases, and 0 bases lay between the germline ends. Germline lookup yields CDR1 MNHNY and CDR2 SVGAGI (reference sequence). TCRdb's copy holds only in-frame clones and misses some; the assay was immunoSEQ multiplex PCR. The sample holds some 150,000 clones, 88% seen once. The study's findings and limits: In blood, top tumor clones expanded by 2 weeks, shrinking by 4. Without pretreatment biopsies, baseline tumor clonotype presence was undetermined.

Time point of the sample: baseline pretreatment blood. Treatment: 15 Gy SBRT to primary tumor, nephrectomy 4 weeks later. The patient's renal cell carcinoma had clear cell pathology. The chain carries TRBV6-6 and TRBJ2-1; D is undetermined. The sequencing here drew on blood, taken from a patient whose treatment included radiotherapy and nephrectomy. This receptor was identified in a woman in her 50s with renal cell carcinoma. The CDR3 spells CASSYEQFF. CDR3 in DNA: TGTGCCAGCAGTTATGAGCAGTTCTTC.